The clone carrying this TCR beta chain has a handful of counts. Antigen specificity is unknown. Investigators reverse transcribed all isolated RNA, so they sequenced expressed TCRB transcripts. Profiled with immunoSEQ multiplex PCR; TCRdb holds only in-frame clones, not every one. This table holds 900,000 or so clones, roughly 16% found once. The germline V gene has CDR1 SGHAT and CDR2 FQNNGV. V lost 5 bases, J lost 2 bases, and 16 bases lay in between. The CDR3 extends over 17 amino acids. These data come from a study of beta chain features in type 1 diabetes. Broader study findings: Whatever favoring of shorter templates PCR might show would apply equally to patients and controls. Naive, central memory and Treg TCRB repertoires appeared more alike in patients than in healthy donors. A potential influence of HLA type upon TCRB rearrangement remained unresolved herein.

The sequence was obtained from a young woman in good health. V gene TRBV11-2 combines with J gene TRBJ2-6; possible D gene TRBD2, 6 bases. Sequencing was carried out using naive CD4+ T cells from blood. The CDR3 bases are TGTGCCAGCAGCCTGACGAGGGCGGGAACTGGGGCCAACGTCCTGACTTTC. Translation gives CASSLTRAGTGANVLTF.